The next 25 T cell receptor beta chains were all read from a single sample in a study of tumor and adjacent non-tumor tissue in lung cancer. The template was RNA from unsorted bulk tissue. Three rounds of nested PCR, following a modified ARM-PCR protocol, produced the TCRbeta library. A single record per CDR3 protein comes from TCRdb applying MiXCR to the multiplex PCR reads. Here the sample spans 120,000 to 150,000 distinct CDR3 sequences, around 66% being singletons. Sequenced input: lung tumor tissue. These receptors originate from a man in his 60s with small cell lung cancer.

This clonotype is a singleton in its sample. Lacking the conserved final phenylalanine or tryptophan, this CDR3 likely reflects a read error. The chain joins TRBV12-5 to TRBJ2-7; 7 bases are a match to TRBD1. The V gene's germline CDR1 is LGHNT and CDR2 FRNRAP. The CDR3 sequence is 18 residues long. The V segment lost 2 bases and the J segment 7 bases; nucleotides outside the gene matches: 20. CDR3 bases: TGTGCTAGTGGTTTGTCCTCTCTAGGAGACAGGGCCCTACGGGAGCAGTACTTA. Translated, it gives CASGLSSLGDRALREQYL.

This clonotype is termed medium-sized. V is TRBV11-3 and J is TRBJ2-3, with TRBD2 as a possible D gene (5 bases). The germline CDR1 and CDR2 sequences are SGHNT and YENEEA. The CDR3 is 14 residues long. Trimming pared 1 base from V and 0 bases from J, leaving 5 bases between. DNA of the CDR3: TGTGCCAGCAGCTTAGCGGGAAGCACAGATACGCAGTATTTT. It encodes CASSLAGSTDTQYF. Combining the CDR3 with reference TRBV11-3 and TRBJ2-3 gives the whole variable domain EAGVVQSPRYKIIEKKQPVAFWCNPISGHNTLYWYLQNLGQGPELLIRYENEEAVDDSQLPKDRFSAERLKGVDSTLKIQPAELGDSAVYLCASSLAGSTDTQYFGPGTRLTVL.

This sequence joins TRBV5-6 and TRBJ2-7; 8 nucleotides agree with TRBD1. With V trimmed by 0 bases and J by 9 bases, 11 bases remained unmatched. Germline CDR1 and CDR2: SGHDT and YYEEEE. The CDR3 has 15 residues. CDR3 DNA: TGTGCCAGCAGCTTGGGCAGGGGGCGACCTTTGGGGCAGTACGTC. Translated, it gives CASSLGRGRPLGQYV.

The chain is built from TRBV5-5 and TRBJ2-2; the D gene is possibly TRBD2 (5 bases). There are 11 residues in the CDR3. Germline CDR1 reads SGHKS; CDR2 reads YYEKEE (reference sequence). V lost 5 bases to trimming and J lost 14 bases, with 13 bases between them. CDR3 bases: TGTGCCAGCAGTTGGACCGGGAAACTGTTTTTT. Protein: CASSWTGKLFF.

The chain couples TRBV12-3 or TRBV12-4 to TRBJ1-2; D is unresolved. The CDR3 sequence is 16 residues long. V was trimmed by 4 bases and J by 0 bases, leaving 15 bases between them. CDR3 sequence: CASSYITRNPNYGYTF. DNA for the CDR3: TGTGCCAGCAGTTATATAACGAGGAATCCTAACTATGGCTACACCTTC.

The rearrangement links TRBV20-1 to TRBJ2-3, with D possibly being TRBD1 (5 bases). Trimming cost V 8 bases and J 8 bases, with 17 bases left between them. CDR1 DFQATT and CDR2 SNEGSKA come from the germline V gene (reference sequence). CDR3 length: 12 amino acids. The CDR3 DNA follows: TGCAGTACTACACAGGACCCGGGTACGCAGTATTTT. Translating it yields CSTTQDPGTQYF.

This clonotype was recorded many times. This chain connects TRBV6-1 to TRBJ2-1, with D unresolved. The CDR3 totals 15 residues. CDR1 and CDR2 from the germline V gene are MNHNS and SASEGT. The ends were cut back, 6 bases at V and 3 bases at J, with 15 bases in the middle. The CDR3 bases are TGTGCCAGCAGAACCATCGGTTACGGCTACAATGAGCAGTTCTTC. This sequence encodes CASRTIGYGYNEQFF.

As regards this clonotype: Sequence at one end of the junction differs from germline and may be a read error. The chain has TRBV11-2 and TRBJ2-1, with D possibly called TRBD1 or TRBD2 (5 bases each). Germline lookup yields CDR1 SGHAT and CDR2 FQNNGV. This CDR3 contains 15 residues. The CDR3 reads CASSSSSTWDPEQFF. CDR3 sequence (DNA): TGTGCCAGCAGCTCTTCCTCAACATGGGACCCTGAGCAATTCTTC.

The chain couples TRBV5-1 to TRBJ2-1, with D uncertain. V shed 0 bases and J shed 5 bases, with 12 bases lying between them. Germline lookup yields CDR1 SGHRS and CDR2 YFSETQ. This CDR3 spans 15 amino acids. CDR3 loop: CASSLVPSADNEQFF. In DNA, the CDR3 is TGCGCCAGCAGCTTGGTACCCAGCGCCGACAATGAGCAGTTCTTC. Combining the CDR3 with reference TRBV5-1 and TRBJ2-1 gives the whole variable domain KAGVTQTPRYLIKTRGQQVTLSCSPISGHRSVSWYQQTPGQGLQFLFEYFSETQRNKGNFPGRFSGRQFSNSRSEMNVSTLELGDSALYLCASSLVPSADNEQFFGPGTRLTVL.

This rearrangement joins TRBV12-3 or TRBV12-4 to TRBJ2-5; D may be TRBD2 (5 bases). CDR3 length: 13 amino acids. Trimming cost V 6 bases and J 4 bases, with 12 bases left between them. The CDR3 nucleotides are TGTGCCAGCAGCCGGGGAGTTGGAGAGACCCAGTACTTC. Translated, it gives CASSRGVGETQYF.

The chain recombines TRBV4-1 with TRBJ2-1; the D is unclear. Germline V gives CDR1 MGHRA, CDR2 YSYEKL. The CDR3 length is 14 residues. V lost 1 base and J 5 bases, leaving 9 bases between the germline ends. For the CDR3, the DNA is TGCGCCAGCAGCCAAGTAACCCCCCACAATGAGCAGTTCTTC. Translated: CASSQVTPHNEQFF.

About this clonotype itself: A clone one base away is much larger, so this may be a read error. The V and J genes are TRBV5-6 and TRBJ1-1, with 8 bases identical to TRBD1. The CDR3 is made up of 15 amino acids. The V gene's germline CDR1 is SGHDT and CDR2 YYEEEE. Germline trimming cut 1 base from V and 5 bases from J; bases unmatched to any gene: 7. The CDR3 protein is CASSLTPTGVTEAFF. CDR3 coding DNA: TGTGCCAGCAGCTTGACGCCGACAGGGGTTACTGAAGCTTTCTTT.

Remarks on this clonotype: Its ends do not fully match the called genes, so a read error is possible. J is TRBJ2-1 and V is TRBV20-1; the match to TRBD2 covers 7 bases. The CDR3 spans 17 residues. Germline CDR1 reads DFQATT; CDR2 reads SNEGSKA (reference sequence). CDR3 coding DNA: TGCAGTCCTGTAACACAAGGCGGGAGATGGTCCTACAATAAGCAGTTCTTC. As protein: CSPVTQGGRWSYNKQFF.

Comment on this clonotype: The junction and the germline gene differ at one end; a read error may be behind it. V and J are TRBV5-1 and TRBJ2-2, with unresolved D. The CDR3 runs 12 residues. Germline CDR1 and CDR2: SGHRS and YFSETQ. The CDR3 sequence is CASRGNTVELFF. As DNA, the CDR3 is TGCGCCAGCAGGGGGAACACCGTGGAGCTGTTTTTT.

This clonotype has a single count. The chain uses TRBV18 and TRBJ2-7; TRBD1 matches at 10 bases. V trimming: 9 bases; J trimming: 8 bases; junction bases outside the gene matches: 10. The CDR3 sequence is 13 residues long. Germline-derived CDR1 and CDR2 are KGHSH and LQKENI. As DNA, the CDR3 is TGTGCCAGTTCAGCGGGACAGGGGTTCCAGCAGTACGTC. The encoded protein is CASSAGQGFQQYV.

With regard to this clonotype: A junction boundary mismatches the germline segment, possibly from a read error. The genes are TRBV5-1 and TRBJ2-1; D unclear. The CDR3 is 12 amino acids. From germline, CDR1 is SGHRS and CDR2 YFSETQ. The DNA of the CDR3 is TGCGCCAGCAGCCCGAACTACAAAGAGCAGTTCTTC. This sequence encodes CASSPNYKEQFF.

The rearrangement uses TRBV28 and TRBJ1-2; D is uncertain. V gave up 4 bases and J gave up 8 bases, with 14 bases separating them. CDR1 and CDR2 from the germline V gene are MDHEN and SYDVKM. This CDR3 is built from 13 residues. CDR3 residues: CASSSGSWGGYTF. DNA of the CDR3: TGTGCCAGCAGTTCGGGGTCCTGGGGAGGCTACACCTTC.

This chain connects TRBV28 to TRBJ1-3; D is uncertain. Looked up from germline, CDR1 is MDHEN and CDR2 is SYDVKM. The CDR3 sequence is 13 residues long. Trimming stripped 3 bases from V and 14 bases from J, with 17 bases between. CDR3 sequence: CASSFIRVPALYF. CDR3 in DNA: TGTGCCAGCAGTTTTATCCGCGTTCCCGCCTTATATTTT.

The V and J genes are TRBV29-1 and TRBJ1-1; 9 bases match TRBD1. This CDR3 has 13 amino acids. Losses at the gene ends were 7 bases for V and 2 bases for J; bases not matched to a gene: 5. Germline CDR1 and CDR2: SQVTM and ANQGSEA. This chain's CDR3 is CSGTGVGNTEAFF. The DNA for the CDR3 is TGCAGCGGGACAGGGGTTGGAAACACTGAAGCTTTCTTT.

This clonotype was seen only a few times. The chain is built from TRBV28 and TRBJ2-7; D possibly corresponds to TRBD1 (6 bases). Trimming removed 3 bases at V and 7 bases at J, with 13 bases between. The length of the CDR3 is 13 residues. From germline, CDR1 is MDHEN and CDR2 SYDVKM. DNA of the CDR3: TGTGCCAGCAGTTTTTTTGACAGGACTGAGCAGTACTTC. This sequence encodes CASSFFDRTEQYF. Drawing the rest from reference TRBV28 and TRBJ2-7, the complete variable domain is DVKVTQSSRYLVKRTGEKVFLECVQDMDHENMFWYRQDPGLGLRLIYFSYDVKMKEKGDIPEGYSVSREKKERFSLILESASTNQTSMYLCASSFFDRTEQYFGPGTRLTVT.

On this clonotype: A junction end diverges from the germline sequence, so it may reflect a read error. This chain uses TRBV12-3 or TRBV12-4 with TRBJ2-1; 7 nucleotides align to TRBD2. The CDR3 totals 15 residues. In DNA form, the CDR3 reads TGTGCAAGCAGTTCTGGCCGCGGGAGTTTTTTTGAGCAGTTCTTC. This gives the protein CASSSGRGSFFEQFF.

Worth noting for this clonotype: The CDR3 does not close with the conserved phenylalanine or tryptophan, likely indicating a read error. V usage is TRBV11-3 and J usage is TRBJ2-7; perhaps D is TRBD1 or TRBD2 (5 bases each). This CDR3 is 12 amino acids long. CDR1 SGHNT and CDR2 YENEEA come from the germline V gene. CDR3 nucleotides: TGTGCCACCAGCTTAGGGACCGTGGAGCAGTACTCC. Its translation is CATSLGTVEQYS.

As regards this clonotype: One end of the junction does not line up with germline, which may come from a read error. The chain employs TRBV6-2 or TRBV6-3 and TRBJ2-4; D is unresolved. Looked up from germline, CDR1 is MNHEY and CDR2 is SVGEGT. This CDR3 is built from 13 residues. CDR3 loop: CDTEEPAKYIQYF. As DNA, the CDR3 is TGTGACACCGAAGAACCAGCCAAATACATTCAGTACTTC.

V gene TRBV5-8 combines with J gene TRBJ1-4; D is undetermined. With 4 bases removed from V and 5 bases from J, the gap between germline ends came to 18 bases. There are 16 residues in the CDR3. Germline V gives CDR1 SGHTS, CDR2 YDEGEE. This CDR3 is CASSPWGESENEKLFF. For the CDR3, the DNA is TGTGCCAGCAGCCCTTGGGGAGAAAGCGAGAATGAAAAACTGTTTTTT. Looking up the rest from reference TRBV5-8 and TRBJ1-4 gives the full variable domain: EAGVTQSPTHLIKTRGQQATLRCSPISGHTSVYWYQQALGLGLQFLLWYDEGEERNRGNFPPRFSGRQFPNYSSELNVNALELEDSALYLCASSPWGESENEKLFFGSGTQLSVL.

A remark on this clonotype: A much bigger clone sits one base away, suggesting this may be a read error. The rearrangement joins TRBV11-2 to TRBJ2-1, with 7 bases lining up with TRBD2. The junction had 9 bases not matched to a gene; V was cut back by 3 bases and J by 7 bases. The V gene's germline CDR1 is SGHAT and CDR2 FQNNGV. The CDR3 runs to 15 residues. The CDR3 loop is CASSFIGGGNNEQFF. For the CDR3, the DNA is TGTGCCAGCAGCTTTATTGGGGGAGGGAATAATGAGCAGTTCTTC.